These 14 T cell receptor beta chains were all obtained from the same sample, sequenced in a study of PD-1 blockade in classical Hodgkin lymphoma. Sequencing was performed with immunoSEQ multiplex PCR; in TCRdb, only in-frame clones are kept and a portion is missing. The sample has some 21,000 clones, 75% to 90% seen once. Time point here: cycle 4 day 1 (C4D1), after 5 to 7 weeks of nivolumab. Every patient was affected by relapse after autologous stem cell transplantation, while exposure to brentuximab vedotin was not uniform. Sequencing was performed on peripheral blood mononuclear cells (PBMCs), taken before the fourth cycle of nivolumab. Source of these receptors: a human donor with classical Hodgkin lymphoma.

The chain is built from TRBV30 and TRBJ2-2; a weak D match, TRBD2 (6 bases). V was cut by 2 bases and J by 7 bases, with 8 bases left in between. The CDR3 is made up of 12 amino acids. CDR1 and CDR2 from the germline V gene are GTSNPN and SVGIG (reference sequence). The CDR3 loop reads CAWSLRGGELFF. The DNA of the CDR3 is TGTGCCTGGAGTTTGCGGGGCGGGGAGCTGTTTTTT.

V gene TRBV6-6 combines with J gene TRBJ2-7, with D tentatively TRBD1 (6 bases). The CDR3 length is 12 residues. Germline assignment: CDR1 MNHNY and CDR2 SVGAGI (reference sequence). Trimming left V 5 bases short and J 1 base short, with 6 bases between. The CDR3, as DNA: TGTGCCAGCAGTGGACAGTCCTACGAGCAGTACTTC. Its protein product is CASSGQSYEQYF.

V gene TRBV5-1 combines with J gene TRBJ2-7; D gene ambiguous. Germline V gene lookup returns CDR1 SGHRS and CDR2 YFSETQ. Between the trimmed V and J ends, which lost 4 bases and 7 bases, there was a span of 15 bases. The CDR3 contains 13 residues. Here the CDR3 DNA reads TGCGCCAGCAGCACGGACGGCGGCTGGGAGCAGTACTTC. Its translation: CASSTDGGWEQYF.

The chain joins TRBV4-1 to TRBJ2-7; D possibly corresponds to TRBD2 (6 bases). CDR1 is MGHRA and CDR2 is YSYEKL in the germline V gene. The CDR3 runs 14 residues. V lost 0 bases to trimming and J lost 4 bases, with 10 bases between them. The CDR3 region has the DNA TGCGCCAGCAGCCAAGATGGAGGGCCTTACGAGCAGTACTTC. Protein sequence: CASSQDGGPYEQYF.

This clone showed up just a few times. V and J are TRBV6-1 and TRBJ1-5; D gene unclear. Germline CDR1 reads MNHNS; CDR2 reads SASEGT. CDR3 size: 17 residues. Deletions cut 0 bases from V and 1 base from J, with 13 bases between. CDR3 amino acids: CASSEAGWGTSNQPQHF. For the CDR3, the DNA is TGTGCCAGCAGTGAAGCGGGCTGGGGTACCAGCAATCAGCCCCAGCATTTT.

The chain couples TRBV20-1 to TRBJ2-1; D is unclear. The V gene's germline CDR1 is DFQATT and CDR2 SNEGSKA (reference sequence). Trimming took 5 bases from V and 10 from J, leaving 3 bases between them. The CDR3 is 8 residues long. This CDR3 reads CSAYEQFF. The CDR3 DNA reads as TGCAGTGCTTACGAGCAGTTCTTC.

This chain uses TRBV7-9 with TRBJ2-1, with D unresolved. The ends were cut back, 5 bases at V and 6 bases at J, with 11 bases in the middle. The CDR3 extends over 13 amino acids. Germline V gives CDR1 SEHNR, CDR2 FQNEAQ (reference sequence). The CDR3 sequence: CASSRQLGNEQFF. CDR3 in DNA: TGTGCCAGCAGCAGGCAGTTGGGCAATGAGCAGTTCTTC.

The V and J genes are TRBV18 and TRBJ1-6; D might be TRBD1 (6 bases). The ends were cut back, 3 bases at V and 10 bases at J, with 13 bases in the middle. The CDR3 runs 14 residues. Germline V gene data show CDR1 as KGHSH and CDR2 as LQKENI. The chain's CDR3 is CASSPGQWTSPLHF. CDR3 coding DNA: TGTGCCAGCTCACCCGGACAGTGGACGTCACCCCTCCACTTT.

The rearrangement links TRBV19 to TRBJ1-5, with no clear D. The CDR3 length is 16 residues. Trimming removed 7 bases at V and 5 bases at J, with 21 bases between. CDR1 LNHDA and CDR2 SQIVND come from the germline V gene (reference sequence). CDR3 DNA: TGTGCCAGTACCCCTGGGCGATGGGGAGGGCATCAGCCCCAGCATTTT. Translating it yields CASTPGRWGGHQPQHF.

This chain links TRBV29-1 with TRBJ2-7; 12 nucleotides match TRBD2. The V segment lost 6 bases and the J segment 5 bases; nucleotides outside the gene matches: 8. This CDR3 has 14 residues. Germline V gives CDR1 SQVTM, CDR2 ANQGSEA. The CDR3 DNA is TGCAGCGTGGAACTAGCGGGAGGCGACGACGAGCAGTACTTC. Protein: CSVELAGGDDEQYF.

This clone was observed a few times. The chain recombines TRBV7-3 with TRBJ2-2; D possibly corresponds to TRBD1 (5 bases). V was clipped by 5 bases and J by 5 bases, with 12 bases between them. This CDR3 spans 14 amino acids. Germline V gene lookup returns CDR1 SGHTA and CDR2 FQGTGA. In DNA form, the CDR3 reads TGTGCCAGCAGCATCAGGGTAGGGACCGGGGAGCTGTTTTTT. This encodes CASSIRVGTGELFF.

In DNA, the CDR3 is TGTGCCAGCTCTCCAGGGGGAAAGATAGGTTACAATGAGCAGTTCTTC. It is translated as CASSPGGKIGYNEQFF. V is TRBV18 and J is TRBJ2-1; 7 bases agree with TRBD1. The germline V gene encodes CDR1 KGHSH and CDR2 LQKENI. This CDR3 has 16 amino acids. Trimming removed 6 bases from V and 4 bases from J; junction bases left unmatched: 12.

The chain carries TRBV5-4 and TRBJ2-5; D is unresolved. Germline loops: CDR1 SGHNT, CDR2 YYREEE (reference sequence). The V and J ends lost 4 bases and 4 bases respectively, with 5 bases between them. The CDR3 is made up of 11 amino acids. CDR3 region: CASSVGETQYF. The CDR3 coding sequence is TGTGCCAGCAGCGTGGGAGAGACCCAGTACTTC. The variable domain in full, completed from reference TRBV5-4 and TRBJ2-5, reads ETGVTQSPTHLIKTRGQQVTLRCSSQSGHNTVSWYQQALGQGPQFIFQYYREEENGRGNFPPRFSGLQFPNYSSELNVNALELDDSALYLCASSVGETQYFGPGTRLLVL.

This chain connects TRBV7-2 to TRBJ2-3; D is undetermined. Germline assignment: CDR1 SGHTA and CDR2 FQGNSA. Trimming stripped 5 bases from V and 2 bases from J, with 17 bases between. The CDR3 has 16 residues. The CDR3 coding sequence is TGTGCCAGCAGCCACCCTCTCGATCCCTTCACAGATACGCAGTATTTT. Translation: CASSHPLDPFTDTQYF. The whole variable domain, remainder taken from reference TRBV7-2 and TRBJ2-3, is GAGVSQSPSNKVTEKGKDVELRCDPISGHTALYWYRQSLGQGLEFLIYFQGNSAPDKSGLPSDRFSAERTGGSVSTLTIQRTQQEDSAVYLCASSHPLDPFTDTQYFGPGTRLTVL.